This T cell receptor (beta chain) derives from a study of multiple sclerosis patients with progressive multifocal leukoencephalopathy. This clone was counted a single time. What it binds is unknown. Time point described: time of PML onset. PML was diagnosed clinically and by MRI, then confirmed by JC virus DNA in cerebrospinal fluid. At PML onset, T3 blood samples were taken. The germline CDR1 and CDR2 sequences are LGHNA and YSLEER. This CDR3 has 16 amino acids. V lost 0 bases and J lost 2; bases outside the gene matches: 5. Findings and caveats of the study: Lower normalized Shannon entropy suggested reduced TRB diversity in most PML patients.

This was a survey-level run. The repertoire was sequenced with immunoSEQ multiplex PCR; TCRdb's copy has only in-frame clones and lacks some. The sample comprises 31,000 or so clones, about 87% of which are singletons, and 5.7% rests with the top ten. The rearrangement joins TRBV4-3 to TRBJ2-3, with 7 bases identical to TRBD1. The sample here was PBMCs, taken from a patient treated with natalizumab. The receptor's source is a middle-aged woman with progressive multifocal leukoencephalopathy. The CDR3 loop reads CASSQDGTDPTDTQYF. Written as DNA, the CDR3 is TGCGCCAGCAGCCAAGATGGGACAGACCCCACAGATACGCAGTATTTT.